Listed below are T cell receptor beta chains from one sample, sequenced in a study of blood T cell repertoires in COVID-19. Libraries were prepared by immunoSEQ multiplex PCR; TCRdb keeps only in-frame clonotypes and omits some of them. This sample has some 240,000 clones, with roughly four fifths found just once. Sequenced material: PBMCs or T cells enriched from blood (not recorded which). These receptors came from a man aged 50 to 60 who had recovered from COVID-19. Both conserved end residues are part of each CDR3. The D gene is left open where the match is weak. Not every row has a clone size; where given, it reads once, few, many or a size class.

-	TRBJ2-1	TRBD2	TRBV6-1	TGTGCCAGCAGTGCAGCCGGGACTAGCTCCTACAATGAGCAGTTCTTC	CASSAAGTSSYNEQFF
-	TRBJ2-6	-	TRBV11-3	TGTGCCAGCAGCCCAACAGGGGCCAACGTCCTGACTTTC	CASSPTGANVLTF
-	TRBJ2-3	-	TRBV3-1/TRBV3-2	TGTGCCAGCAGCCAAGGTTTGGCGGACTACACAGATACGCAGTATTTT	CASSQGLADYTDTQYF
-	TRBJ2-7	TRBD1	TRBV7-2	TGTGCCAGCAGGGAGGGACAGGCAAGCTCCTACGAGCAGTACTTC	CASREGQASSYEQYF
-	TRBJ2-5	-	TRBV24-1	TGTGCCACCAGTGAACAGGGGAGGGAGACCCAGTACTTC	CATSEQGRETQYF
once	TRBJ2-3	TRBD2	TRBV10-2	TGCGCCAGCAGTTTCCCAACGACTAGCGGGAAAGAGTACCGCAGCACAGATACGCAGTATTTT	CASSFPTTSGKEYRSTDTQYF
few	TRBJ1-4	TRBD1	TRBV7-8	TGTGCCAGCAGCTCAGTGGACAGGGTTAATGAAAAACTGTTTTTT	CASSSVDRVNEKLFF
-	TRBJ1-3	-	TRBV11-2	TGTGCCAGCAGCTTCACAGGCCCCGTCGGCTCTGGAAACACCATATATTTT	CASSFTGPVGSGNTIYF
-	TRBJ2-3	TRBD2	TRBV5-8	TGTGCCAGCATTGGCGGGAGGGGCACAGATACGCAGTATTTT	CASIGGRGTDTQYF
-	TRBJ1-3	TRBD1	TRBV19	TGTGCCAGTATGATGCAGGGGGCCCGCTCTGGAAACACCATATATTTT	CASMMQGARSGNTIYF
-	TRBJ1-1	-	TRBV5-6	TGTGCCAGCAGCCCTAAGACAGCCCCAGCTTGGAACACTGAAGCTTTCTTT	CASSPKTAPAWNTEAFF
-	TRBJ2-7	-	TRBV5-1	TGCGCCAGCAGCCCCCGGGACTTACTCTCCTACGAGCAGTACTTC	CASSPRDLLSYEQYF
-	TRBJ1-4	-	TRBV29-1	TGCAGCGTTGTCGTCAGGTCGACGTTAGGTGAAAAACTGTTTTTT	CSVVVRSTLGEKLFF
-	TRBJ2-1	-	TRBV7-2	TGTGCCAGCAGCCTAAACCCCGGGGGGCCGGATGAGCAGTTCTTC	CASSLNPGGPDEQFF
-	TRBJ1-6	-	TRBV28	TGTGCCAGCAGCATCCCTCTCTTTCGACGGGATTCACCCCTCCACTTT	CASSIPLFRRDSPLHF
-	TRBJ1-2	TRBD1	TRBV2	TGTGCCAGCAGGGAGACAGGGGGGTTGACCTATGGCTACACCTTC	CASRETGGLTYGYTF
-	TRBJ1-1	-	TRBV18	TGTGCCAGCTCACCTAACAGCCTGAACACTGAAGCTTTCTTT	CASSPNSLNTEAFF
few	TRBJ2-7	-	TRBV1	TGCACCAGCAGCCAAGACAAGCCAGGGGCCTCGTCCTACGAGCAGTACTTC	CTSSQDKPGASSYEQYF
-	TRBJ1-1	TRBD1	TRBV28	TGTGCCAGCAGCTTGCCGGGACAGCAGAACACTGAAGCTTTCTTT	CASSLPGQQNTEAFF
-	TRBJ2-6	TRBD2	TRBV28	TGTGCCAGCTCTGCCGTCGCGGGAGGGCCTGGTGGGGCCAACGTCCTGACTTTC	CASSAVAGGPGGANVLTF
-	TRBJ1-1	TRBD1	TRBV4-1	TGCGCCAGCAGCCCCGGGACAGACACTGAAGCTTTCTTT	CASSPGTDTEAFF
-	TRBJ1-2	TRBD1	TRBV6-5	TGTGCCAGCAGTTACTCGACAGGGCCTGATGGCTACACCTTC	CASSYSTGPDGYTF
-	TRBJ1-4	TRBD1	TRBV18	TGTGCCAGCTCACCCCGCGTGGGACAGGGGACGGCAACTAATGAAAAACTGTTTTTT	CASSPRVGQGTATNEKLFF
-	TRBJ2-4	TRBD1	TRBV11-3	TGTGCCAGCAGCTTAGGAGGGACAGGAGCCAAAAACATTCAGTACTTC	CASSLGGTGAKNIQYF
-	TRBJ2-3	-	TRBV6-6	TGTGCCAGCAGCTGGCTCGGAGGGTTCGCAGATACGCAGTATTTT	CASSWLGGFADTQYF
once	TRBJ2-5	-	TRBV12-3/TRBV12-4	TGTGCCAGCAGTAGACTGCTCCAAGAGACCCAGTACTTC	CASSRLLQETQYF
-	TRBJ2-1	TRBD1	TRBV15	TGTGCCACCAGCAGAGATGGGGACAGGTACAATGAGCAGTTCTTC	CATSRDGDRYNEQFF
-	TRBJ2-7	-	TRBV12-5	TGTGCTAGTGGTTTGTTACAGTCGCGTTACGAGCAGTACTTC	CASGLLQSRYEQYF
-	TRBJ1-2	-	TRBV3-1/TRBV3-2	TGTGCCAGCAGCCCGCTCTCAGGAGGCTATGGCTACACCTTC	CASSPLSGGYGYTF
-	TRBJ1-6	TRBD1	TRBV19	TGTGCCAGTAGTGCGACAGGGCCCGAGTCACCCCTCCACTTT	CASSATGPESPLHF
-	TRBJ2-1	-	TRBV7-3	TGTGCCAGCAGCTTAAACCCCGGCGGCTCCTACAATGAGCAGTTCTTC	CASSLNPGGSYNEQFF
-	TRBJ1-6	-	TRBV19	TGTGCCAGTAGTCCCAACGGTTATAATTCACCCCTCCACTTT	CASSPNGYNSPLHF
-	TRBJ2-7	-	TRBV19	TGTGCCAGTAGTGCCACACAGGGTACATCCTACGAGCAGTACTTC	CASSATQGTSYEQYF
-	TRBJ2-3	-	TRBV29-1	TGCAGCGTTGATGGGCAATACACAGATACGCAGTATTTT	CSVDGQYTDTQYF
-	TRBJ2-7	TRBD2	TRBV19	TGTGCCAGTAGGGTCACGTCTAGCGGGGCGTCCGAGCAGTACTTC	CASRVTSSGASEQYF
-	TRBJ1-3	TRBD1	TRBV11-3	TGTGCCAGCAGCCGACAGGGAACTTCTGGAAACACCATATATTTT	CASSRQGTSGNTIYF
-	TRBJ2-5	-	TRBV5-5	TGTGCCAGCAGCCCGCGCGGCGGTTATGAGCAGACCCAGTACTTC	CASSPRGGYEQTQYF
-	TRBJ2-2	TRBD2	TRBV7-9	TGTGCCAGCAGCTTAGCGCTAGCGGGAGGGCTAGACACCGGGGAGCTGTTTTTT	CASSLALAGGLDTGELFF
-	TRBJ1-5	-	TRBV4-3	TGCGCCAGCAGCCAAGACCCCAGGGGAGATCAGCCCCAGCATTTT	CASSQDPRGDQPQHF
-	TRBJ2-7	-	TRBV10-2	TGCGCCAGCAGTGAGGTCAGACGGGGACTCTACGAGCAGTACTTC	CASSEVRRGLYEQYF
once	TRBJ1-1	-	TRBV5-1	TGCGCCAGCAGCCAGGACAGATACCTTGAAGCTTTCTTT	CASSQDRYLEAFF
-	TRBJ1-2	TRBD1	TRBV7-8	TGTGCCAGCAGCTTAGGGGGACAGGTTAACTATGGCTACACCTTC	CASSLGGQVNYGYTF
-	TRBJ1-3	-	TRBV2	TGTGCCAGCAGTGTTGGGGGACTCAAACCTGGAAACACCATATATTTT	CASSVGGLKPGNTIYF
-	TRBJ2-7	TRBD2	TRBV5-1	TGCGCCAGCAGCTTGGCTGCAGCCCGGGGGGACGAGCAGTACTTC	CASSLAAARGDEQYF
-	TRBJ1-2	TRBD1	TRBV19	TGTGCCAGTAGTCTAACACAGGGGAACTATGGCTACACCTTC	CASSLTQGNYGYTF
-	TRBJ1-3	TRBD1	TRBV7-3	TGTGCCAGCAGCTTAACAGCAGGGGGCAGCGGAAACACCATATATTTT	CASSLTAGGSGNTIYF
-	TRBJ1-1	TRBD1	TRBV30	TGTGCCTACGACAGGGGGCTCACTGAAGCTTTCTTT	CAYDRGLTEAFF
-	TRBJ2-2	-	TRBV10-1	TGCGCCAGCAGTTTTAGTACAGACACCGGGGAGCTGTTTTTT	CASSFSTDTGELFF
-	TRBJ1-1	-	TRBV6-5	TGTGCCAGCACACAATTGAACACTGAAGCTTTCTTT	CASTQLNTEAFF
-	TRBJ2-3	-	TRBV7-2	TGTGCCAGCAGCTTAGAGACTAGTTGGCTTATCGATACGCAGTATTTT	CASSLETSWLIDTQYF
-	TRBJ1-1	TRBD1	TRBV19	TGTGCCAGTAGTAGACAGGGAGGTACCACTGAAGCTTTCTTT	CASSRQGGTTEAFF
-	TRBJ2-1	TRBD1	TRBV3-1/TRBV3-2	TGTGCCAGCAGCCATTGGGGACAGGGAGACAATGAGCAGTTCTTC	CASSHWGQGDNEQFF
-	TRBJ1-6	TRBD1	TRBV10-3	TGTGCCAACGGACTACAGGGGAATAATTCACCCCTCCACTTT	CANGLQGNNSPLHF
-	TRBJ1-2	TRBD1	TRBV5-1	TGCGCCAGCAGCTTAGGGACAGGATTATACTATGGCTACACCTTC	CASSLGTGLYYGYTF
-	TRBJ1-2	TRBD1	TRBV27	TGTGCCAGCAGTTCCCACGCCGACAGGGTGAGCTATGGCTACACCTTC	CASSSHADRVSYGYTF